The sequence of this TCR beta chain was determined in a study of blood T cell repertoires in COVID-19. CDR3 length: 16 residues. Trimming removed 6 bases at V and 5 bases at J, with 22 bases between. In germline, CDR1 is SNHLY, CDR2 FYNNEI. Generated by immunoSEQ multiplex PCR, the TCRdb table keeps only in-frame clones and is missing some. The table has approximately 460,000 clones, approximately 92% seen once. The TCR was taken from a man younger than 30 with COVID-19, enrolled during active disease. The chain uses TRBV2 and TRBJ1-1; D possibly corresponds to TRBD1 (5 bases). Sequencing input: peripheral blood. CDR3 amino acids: CASRVEGAGGVTEAFF. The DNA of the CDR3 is TGTGCCAGCAGGGTAGAAGGGGCGGGGGGAGTAACTGAAGCTTTCTTT.